This TCR beta chain was obtained from a study of blood T cell repertoires in COVID-19. The overall study: Spain, Italy and the United States supplied samples that represented acute and convalescent COVID-19. T cells, B-cell-depleted T cells, or PBMCs supplied cDNA or gDNA.

Original methodology: It was from reference gene primer amplification that nucleated cell counts were estimated. Generated by immunoSEQ multiplex PCR, the TCRdb table keeps only in-frame clones and is missing some. Clonal size and the V and J genes are those of that table, whereas D and trimming came from the DNA. This table holds around 160,000 clones, 80% to 90% found once. In Seattle, patients joined the study during active infection and were tracked longitudinally. The trim removed 1 base at V and 5 bases at J, leaving 6 bases unmatched. There are 16 residues in the CDR3. CDR1 MGHRA and CDR2 YSYEKL come from the germline V gene.

Sequencing was performed on peripheral blood. The chain joins TRBV4-1 to TRBJ1-5; 9 bases match TRBD1. This TCR was sampled from a woman in her sixties with COVID-19, enrolled during active disease. CDR3 amino acids: CASSQVQGATHQPQHF. CDR3 DNA: TGCGCCAGCAGCCAAGTACAGGGGGCGACCCATCAGCCCCAGCATTTT.